This TCR beta chain appears in the sequencing data of a study of blood T cell repertoires in COVID-19. At the level of the study: PBMCs, B-cell-depleted T cells, or T cells provided the cDNA or gDNA that made up the material.

Here immunoSEQ multiplex PCR was the method, and the copy in TCRdb shows in-frame clones only, minus some. The sample comprises some 50,000 clones, about 90% of which are singletons, and about 9% rests with the top ten. This CDR3 has 15 amino acids. V was shortened by 5 bases and J by 0 bases, with 13 bases between the two germline ends. CDR1 is LNHNV and CDR2 is YYDKDF in the germline V gene (reference sequence). The sequence derives from a human donor in a cohort sampled during active COVID-19. The sequenced sample consisted of peripheral blood. The rearrangement links TRBV15 to TRBJ1-1; D gene ambiguous. The CDR3 here is CATSSQTRLNTEAFF. In nucleotides, the CDR3 is TGTGCCACCAGCTCCCAGACAAGGTTGAACACTGAAGCTTTCTTT.